The sequence of this T cell receptor beta chain was determined in a study of blood T cell repertoires in COVID-19 (dated by TCRdb to about 2020). Describing the broader study: Collaborator samples came from the United States, Italy and Spain and covered acute and convalescent phases of COVID-19. The material from the prospective study consisted of cDNA or gDNA derived from T cells, B-cell-depleted T cells, or PBMCs. The dataset comprised deeply sampled blood TCRbeta repertoires from subjects exposed to, actively infected with, or recovered from COVID-19. A freely available public database, intended as a resource for researchers studying the immune response to SARS-CoV-2, is where the repertoires were released. The samples were drawn from the first 160 participants of the ongoing ImmuneRACE study and from 1,200 or so subjects provided by 6 global collaborators. Nearly every sample came with metadata listing a de-identified subject ID, COVID-19 status, age in years and sex. Where HLA class I and class II types were available, the types were taken from metadata supplied by the sample provider, not from assay-based typing.

The immunoSEQ Assay, a bias-controlled multiplex PCR, was used to amplify TCRbeta CDR3 regions from genomic DNA. Per the original workflow: The number of nucleated cells in each sample was estimated from the amplification of reference gene primers within the assay. Sequence reads were collapsed and filtered to measure the absolute abundance of every unique TCRbeta CDR3 rearrangement. Productive Simpson clonality was computed per sample as the square root of Simpson's diversity index over productive rearrangements. This is the immuneACCESS table as TCRdb keeps it, with only in-frame sequences that have V and J called. A part of the clones is gone; compared with another copy, unresolved V genes explain less than half, and the rest is unexplained. V, J and clone size are those of that table, while D and trimming were read from the DNA. The sample table shows around 59,000 clones, and around 73% are seen once. The top ten clones comprise around an eighth of the sample.

Paper-wide results and their limitations: The quantity of clinical and demographic metadata differed by source and by participant and was supplied without curation.

To note about this clone: The antigen it recognizes is unknown. Base qualities were left out, and no much larger clone turns up one base away.

Whole blood was collected in K2EDTA tubes by collaborating institutions according to the institutions' own protocols. For TCRbeta analysis, collaborator samples were shipped as frozen whole blood, as isolated PBMCs, or as DNA extracted from either sample type. The sample comprised peripheral blood. The origin of this receptor is a man older than 75 with acute or convalescent COVID-19.

CDR3 protein: CASSLETGGAGNEQFF. The nucleotide sequence is given as TGTGCCAGCAGCTTGGAGACAGGGGGCGCGGGAAATGAGCAGTTCTTC. The sequence joins TRBV7-9 to TRBJ2-1; 10 nucleotides in the junction match TRBD1. Trimming accounts for 3 bases at V and 7 bases at J, while the number of junction bases matched to no gene is 9. The germline V gene (reference sequence) supplies CDR1 SEHNR and CDR2 FQNEAQ. Taken from cysteine to phenylalanine, the CDR3 has 16 residues. CDR3 DNA only is kept here, 48 bases in frame from base 1. Extended through the reference TRBV7-9 and TRBJ2-1 proteins, this CDR3 yields the full variable domain: DTGVSQNPRHKITKRGQNVTFRCDPISEHNRLYWYRQTLGQGPEFLTYFQNEAQLEKSRLLSDRFSAERPKGSFSTLEIQRTEQGDSAMYLCASSLETGGAGNEQFFGPGTRLTVL.